The next 16 T cell receptor beta chains were all read from a single sample in a study of blood T cell repertoires in COVID-19 (dated by TCRdb to 2018 to 2020). The library was generated by the immunoSEQ multiplex PCR assay. What TCRdb holds here is the immuneACCESS table cut down to in-frame rearrangements. Part of the clones is not present; checked against another copy, under half of the missing clones reflect an unresolved V gene, and the others are unexplained. In all, the sample holds about 59,000 clones, and around 79% of those were seen once. The biggest ten clones account for more than 9.5% of the sample. Sequenced material: peripheral blood. The origin of the receptors is a human donor in a cohort sampled during active COVID-19.

This chain joins TRBV7-9 and TRBJ2-5; TRBD1 is a possible D gene (5 bases). There are 14 residues in the CDR3. From germline, CDR1 is SEHNR and CDR2 FQNEAQ (reference sequence). The V and J ends lost 3 bases and 0 bases respectively, with 8 bases between them. CDR3 DNA sequence: TGTGCCAGCAGCTTGCAGACAGACCAAGAGACCCAGTACTTC. It specifies CASSLQTDQETQYF.

This clone was counted a single time. The sample carries other DNA sequences with the same CDR3. The rearrangement links TRBV28 to TRBJ2-3; 8 nucleotides match TRBD2. Per the germline V gene, CDR1 is MDHEN and CDR2 is SYDVKM. V gave up 6 bases and J gave up 0 bases; unmatched junction bases: 5. There are 15 residues in the CDR3. As DNA, the CDR3 is TGTGCCAGCAGCCTAGCGGGCTTAAGCACAGATACGCAGTATTTT. It translates to CASSLAGLSTDTQYF. Full variable domain (outside the CDR3, taken from reference TRBV28 and TRBJ2-3): DVKVTQSSRYLVKRTGEKVFLECVQDMDHENMFWYRQDPGLGLRLIYFSYDVKMKEKGDIPEGYSVSREKKERFSLILESASTNQTSMYLCASSLAGLSTDTQYFGPGTRLTVL.

CDR3: CASSYGTSGRGGNSYEQYF. DNA of the CDR3: TGTGCCAGCAGTTATGGGACTAGCGGGAGGGGGGGAAACTCCTACGAGCAGTACTTC. The chain is built from TRBV27 and TRBJ2-7; 16 nucleotides align to TRBD2. The CDR3 is made up of 19 amino acids. V trimming: 4 bases; J trimming: 0 bases; junction bases outside the gene matches: 9. CDR1 is MNHEY and CDR2 is SMNVEV in the germline V gene (reference sequence).

J is TRBJ1-1 and V is TRBV2, with 10 bases lining up with TRBD1. Germline CDR1 SNHLY, CDR2 FYNNEI. The ends lost 6 bases at V and 6 bases at J; junction bases unmatched: 7. The CDR3 has 14 residues. The CDR3 loop reads CASSLGQGVAEAFF. Here the CDR3 DNA reads TGTGCCAGCAGCTTAGGACAGGGGGTAGCTGAAGCTTTCTTT.

This clone was found a few times. The chain uses TRBV10-3 and TRBJ2-7; TRBD2 matches 8 bases. Germline loops: CDR1 ENHRY, CDR2 SYGVKD. The CDR3 length is 15 residues. J was trimmed by 4 bases and V by 2 bases; bases with no gene match: 7. In nucleotides, the CDR3 is TGTGCCATCAGTGAGGGGACTAGTACGTTTTACGAGCAGTACTTC. Translating gives CAISEGTSTFYEQYF.

This clone has more than one count but fewer than ten. At one end the junction does not follow the germline gene, possibly because of a read error. J is TRBJ2-1 and V is TRBV7-2, with 7 positions matching TRBD2. Germline CDR1 is SGHTA and CDR2 is FQGNSA. The CDR3 totals 13 residues. The CDR3 protein is CASSLELAGVLVF. The CDR3 DNA follows: TGTGCCAGCAGCTTAGAATTGGCGGGAGTCTTGGTCTTC.

V is TRBV28 and J is TRBJ2-7, with D possibly being TRBD2 (5 bases). CDR1 is MDHEN and CDR2 is SYDVKM in the germline V gene. Between the trimmed V and J ends, which lost 2 bases and 0 bases, there was a span of 5 bases. The CDR3 runs to 13 residues. This CDR3 is CASSLGSSYEQYF. CDR3 DNA: TGTGCCAGCAGTTTAGGGAGCTCCTACGAGCAGTACTTC.

The gene calls are TRBV7-6 and TRBJ2-1, with TRBD2 matching over 7 bases. The ends lost 4 bases at V and 1 base at J; junction bases unmatched: 4. Germline CDR1 reads SGHVS; CDR2 reads FNYEAQ. There are 15 residues in the CDR3. The DNA of the CDR3 is TGTGCCAGCAGCTCGGGAGGTCAGTCCTACAATGAGCAGTTCTTC. It codes for CASSSGGQSYNEQFF.

The CDR3 coding sequence is TGTGCCAGCAGCCGAGGGACAGACCGATCTGGGGCCAACGTCCTGACTTTC. As protein: CASSRGTDRSGANVLTF. This sequence joins TRBV2 and TRBJ2-6; 7 bases are shared with TRBD1. The germline gives CDR1 SNHLY, CDR2 FYNNEI. There are 17 residues in the CDR3. V was clipped by 6 bases and J by 1 base; unmatched bases: 9.

The V call is TRBV28, the J call TRBJ1-2, with a weak D call TRBD1 (5 bases). The CDR3 totals 14 residues. Germline assignment: CDR1 MDHEN and CDR2 SYDVKM. V shed 4 bases and J shed 3 bases, with 12 bases lying between them. The CDR3 DNA sequence: TGTGCCAGCAGTTCGCTAGGGGTGGACTATGGCTACACCTTC. Translation: CASSSLGVDYGYTF.

V and J are TRBV7-2 and TRBJ2-7; 8 bases fit TRBD1. The V and J ends lost 1 base and 5 bases, in that order; junction bases with no gene match: 7. Germline loops: CDR1 SGHTA, CDR2 FQGNSA. The CDR3 totals 15 residues. The CDR3 region is CASSLGGTGRNEQYF. CDR3 DNA: TGTGCCAGCAGCTTAGGGGGGACAGGTAGGAACGAGCAGTACTTC.

This clone was seen only once. The chain carries TRBV6-2 or TRBV6-3 and TRBJ2-2; 8 bases map to TRBD2. This CDR3 is 15 amino acids long. J lost 3 bases, V lost 5 bases, and 5 bases had no gene match. Per germline, CDR1 MNHEY and CDR2 SVGEGT. The chain's CDR3 is CASSTSSGYTGELFF. CDR3 DNA sequence: TGTGCCAGCAGTACCTCTAGCGGGTACACCGGGGAGCTGTTTTTT.

V usage is TRBV28 and J usage is TRBJ1-2; no reliable D call. Trimming pared 3 bases from V and 0 bases from J, leaving 14 bases between. CDR1 MDHEN and CDR2 SYDVKM come from the germline V gene. The CDR3 is 16 residues long. Here the CDR3 DNA reads TGTGCCAGCAGTTTTCGGGAGGTAATAGCTAACTATGGCTACACCTTC. Translating it yields CASSFREVIANYGYTF.

The genes are TRBV15 and TRBJ2-1, with 9 bases fitting TRBD2. J was trimmed by 15 bases and V by 0 bases; bases with no gene match: 3. The germline CDR1 and CDR2 sequences are LNHNV and YYDKDF (reference sequence). The CDR3 runs to 12 residues. The CDR3 reads CATSRDKLAGFF. CDR3 coding DNA: TGTGCCACCAGCAGAGATAAACTAGCGGGGTTCTTC.

The V gene is TRBV5-1, the J gene TRBJ1-2; weak D call: TRBD1 (6 bases). V dropped 4 bases and J dropped 0 bases, with 13 bases sitting between them. The CDR3 is 15 residues long. Germline loops: CDR1 SGHRS, CDR2 YFSETQ. The chain's CDR3 is CASSPTGPANYGYTF. Here the CDR3 DNA reads TGCGCCAGCAGCCCTACAGGGCCAGCTAACTATGGCTACACCTTC. The full variable domain, in which reference TRBV5-1 and TRBJ1-2 provide the parts outside the CDR3, is KAGVTQTPRYLIKTRGQQVTLSCSPISGHRSVSWYQQTPGQGLQFLFEYFSETQRNKGNFPGRFSGRQFSNSRSEMNVSTLELGDSALYLCASSPTGPANYGYTFGSGTRLTVV.

The chain carries TRBV4-1 and TRBJ1-2; 10 bases align to TRBD1. Unmatched junction bases numbered 7, after V lost 4 bases and J lost 8 bases. CDR3 length: 14 residues. Germline values: CDR1 MGHRA, CDR2 YSYEKL. The CDR3 DNA reads as TGCGCCAGCAGCCCACCGGGACAGGGGAGCGGCTACACCTTC. Protein product: CASSPPGQGSGYTF.